A selection of T cell receptor beta chains follows, all from one sample in a study of shared clonotypes between healthy human individuals. This table comes from immunoSEQ multiplex PCR, and its TCRdb copy is limited to in-frame clones, with some not included. The sample has around 700,000 clones, 74% seen once. Sequencing was carried out using memory CD4+ T cells sorted from blood. The origin of the receptors is a woman between 25 and 40 years old in good health. Each CDR3 is given with its conserved first and last residue.

J: TRBJ2-7; V: TRBV4-2; CDR3: CASSPSQYF
J: TRBJ2-1; V: TRBV6-1; CDR3: CASSEIGAYYNEQFF
J: TRBJ1-4; V: TRBV6-6; CDR3: CASSYSGEVNEKLFF
J: TRBJ2-1; V: TRBV28; CDR3: CASSAMDPRSYNEQFF
J: TRBJ2-5; V: TRBV7-6; CDR3: CASSLLPQGGETQYF
J: TRBJ2-5; V: TRBV7-9; CDR3: CASSLGRQETQYF
J: TRBJ2-5; V: TRBV5-4; CDR3: CASSSFGLAGGRGTQYF
J: TRBJ1-1; V: TRBV30; CDR3: CAWTLRANTEAFF
J: TRBJ2-1; V: TRBV7-7; CDR3: CASSLAEADEQFF
J: TRBJ1-2; V: TRBV7-9; CDR3: CASSHTGTYGYTF
J: TRBJ1-1; V: TRBV2; CDR3: CASMNGFYTEAFF
J: TRBJ2-1; V: TRBV7-2; CDR3: CASSSYRNEQFF
J: TRBJ2-3; V: TRBV4-2; CDR3: CASSPGTSDTDTQYF
J: TRBJ2-7; V: TRBV14; CDR3: CASSQLAGVREQYF
J: TRBJ2-7; V: TRBV28; CDR3: CASTTLGSYEQYF
J: TRBJ1-4; V: TRBV5-1; CDR3: CASSLGVQGANEKLFF
J: TRBJ1-4; V: TRBV5-1; CDR3: CASSLGQTHEKLFF
J: TRBJ2-1; V: TRBV7-9; CDR3: CASSLASGGYNEQFF
J: TRBJ2-5; V: TRBV25-1; CDR3: CASGGGQLQETQYF
J: TRBJ2-5; V: TRBV6-1; CDR3: CASSEEGGSQETQYF
J: TRBJ2-1; V: TRBV6-5; CDR3: CASRLGSGNEQFF
J: TRBJ1-3; V: TRBV19; CDR3: CASSITRTSGNTIYF
J: TRBJ2-5; V: TRBV27; CDR3: CASMRTGRETQYF
J: TRBJ2-1; V: TRBV5-1; CDR3: CASSLVLAENEQFF
J: TRBJ2-3; V: TRBV27; CDR3: CASSFGVADTQYF
J: TRBJ2-7; V: TRBV11-2; CDR3: CASSLNGVAGYEQYF
J: TRBJ2-1; V: TRBV7-2; CDR3: CASSTRLGLAGGTGEQFF
J: TRBJ2-6; V: TRBV28; CDR3: CASNIRGLAGGSSGANVLTF
J: TRBJ1-2; V: TRBV20-1; CDR3: CSAPDYGYTF
J: TRBJ1-2; V: TRBV5-4; CDR3: CASSLVDRSYGYTF
J: TRBJ1-4; V: TRBV6-1; CDR3: CASRGTVGNEKLFF
J: TRBJ2-1; V: TRBV5-1; CDR3: CASSLGLAAYNEQFF
J: TRBJ2-1; V: TRBV5-1; CDR3: CASSLVSPGTGNEQFF
J: TRBJ2-7; V: TRBV28; CDR3: CASSYFRDGSYEQYF
J: TRBJ2-7; V: TRBV14; CDR3: CASSQGRGLGEQYF
J: TRBJ2-1; V: TRBV28; CDR3: CASSLSAFKQFF
J: TRBJ2-3; V: TRBV9; CDR3: CASSVAPTDTQYF
J: TRBJ2-7; V: TRBV2; CDR3: CASSNGAGSGVQYF
J: TRBJ1-4; V: TRBV6-4; CDR3: CATSGSKLFF
J: TRBJ2-5; V: TRBV7-9; CDR3: CASRGTSGSKTQYF
J: TRBJ1-1; V: TRBV27; CDR3: CASTSGRTFEAFF
J: TRBJ1-5; V: TRBV27; CDR3: CASSFGGSNQPQHF
J: TRBJ2-3; V: TRBV7-3; CDR3: CASSSGESTDTQYF
J: TRBJ2-2; V: TRBV5-5; CDR3: CASSLVGGVVTGELFF
J: TRBJ1-3; V: TRBV27; CDR3: CASSSSGGNTIYF
J: TRBJ2-1; V: TRBV11-2; CDR3: CASSFGTGDYNEQFF
J: TRBJ1-1; V: TRBV5-1; CDR3: CASSLVPGSMTEAFF
J: TRBJ2-7; V: TRBV7-8; CDR3: CASTPGGKQYF
J: TRBJ1-2; V: TRBV21-1; CDR3: CASSPGGQGRGGYTF
J: TRBJ2-2; V: TRBV5-1; CDR3: CASSTRTSGNTGELFF
J: TRBJ2-7; V: TRBV19; CDR3: CASSTRGYGYEQYF
J: TRBJ2-5; V: TRBV5-8; CDR3: CASSPTDYGQGIAETQYF
J: TRBJ1-4; V: TRBV28; CDR3: CASSLPNTNEKLFF
J: TRBJ2-1; V: TRBV5-8; CDR3: CASSLSRRSGRANEQFF
J: TRBJ2-3; V: TRBV6-6; CDR3: CASSQLAVSTDTQYF
J: TRBJ2-5; V: TRBV28; CDR3: CASSFVGTAQETQYF
J: TRBJ2-5; V: TRBV4-2; CDR3: CASSQDWGKTQYF